The 12 T cell receptor beta chains listed next were all sequenced from one sample in a study of cytomegalovirus exposure and HLA in healthy donors. Use of 60 Vbeta and 13 Jbeta primers characterized the PCR. Sequencing was performed with immunoSEQ multiplex PCR; in TCRdb, only in-frame clones are kept and a portion is missing. This sample has approximately 200,000 clones, with around 77% found just once. The source material was PBMCs. The receptor set was obtained from a man aged 30-40 years in good health and CMV-seronegative.

The table lists this clone with a few counts. The rearrangement links TRBV5-1 to TRBJ1-6, with 7 bases identical to TRBD1. With V trimmed by 4 bases and J by 6 bases, 13 bases remained unmatched. CDR3 length: 17 residues. CDR1 and CDR2 from the germline V gene are SGHRS and YFSETQ. The CDR3 DNA reads TGCGCCAGCAGCCTCACTTCGACAGGGCGCGGTAATTCACCCCTCCACTTT. Amino acids: CASSLTSTGRGNSPLHF.

This clone was seen a few times. The rearrangement joins TRBV29-1 to TRBJ2-1, with D possibly matching TRBD1 (6 bases). The CDR3 sequence is 10 residues long. V lost 7 bases to trimming and J lost 6 bases, with 7 bases between them. The germline V gene has CDR1 SQVTM and CDR2 ANQGSEA. This CDR3 is CSGTVNEQFF. The CDR3, as DNA: TGCAGCGGGACAGTCAATGAGCAGTTCTTC.

The chain employs TRBV5-1 and TRBJ2-7; 8 bases fit TRBD1. V lost 0 bases, J lost 1 base, and 9 bases stayed unmatched. CDR1 and CDR2 (germline): SGHRS, YFSETQ. This CDR3 is 17 amino acids long. CDR3 DNA sequence: TGCGCCAGCAGCTTGGGGTTGTTCGGGACAGGTTCCTACGAGCAGTACTTC. Protein sequence: CASSLGLFGTGSYEQYF.

The rearrangement links TRBV5-4 to TRBJ2-3; 9 nucleotides agree with TRBD1. There are 15 residues in the CDR3. Losses at the gene ends were 3 bases for V and 4 bases for J; bases not matched to a gene: 6. The germline CDR1 and CDR2 sequences are SGHNT and YYREEE (reference sequence). For the CDR3, the DNA is TGTGCCAGCAGCTGGGTGACAGGGGGGCCAGATACGCAGTATTTT. It encodes CASSWVTGGPDTQYF.

Here the CDR3 DNA reads TGTGCCAGCATGCTACATGAGGGTTACGAGCAGTACTTC. Translated, it gives CASMLHEGYEQYF. V usage is TRBV28 and J usage is TRBJ2-7, with D perhaps TRBD2 (5 bases). With 7 bases removed from V and 4 bases from J, the gap between germline ends came to 14 bases. The germline V gene has CDR1 MDHEN and CDR2 SYDVKM. CDR3 length: 13 amino acids. The whole variable domain, remainder taken from reference TRBV28 and TRBJ2-7, is DVKVTQSSRYLVKRTGEKVFLECVQDMDHENMFWYRQDPGLGLRLIYFSYDVKMKEKGDIPEGYSVSREKKERFSLILESASTNQTSMYLCASMLHEGYEQYFGPGTRLTVT.

V and J are TRBV6-5 and TRBJ2-3; no clear D gene. V was trimmed by 5 bases and J by 2 bases, leaving 14 bases between them. There are 15 residues in the CDR3. Germline V gives CDR1 MNHEY, CDR2 SVGAGI. The CDR3 loop is CASSTSSPVTDTQYF. In DNA form, the CDR3 reads TGTGCCAGCAGTACCTCGAGCCCGGTCACAGATACGCAGTATTTT.

V is TRBV12-5 and J is TRBJ1-2, with D unresolved. CDR1 is LGHNT, CDR2 FRNRAP, per germline. Trimming removed 5 bases from V and 2 bases from J, with 9 bases in between. CDR3 length: 13 residues. CDR3 nucleotide sequence: TGTGCTAGTGGTAGCGGTGGGAACTATGGCTACACCTTC. Translation gives CASGSGGNYGYTF.

This chain links TRBV7-3 with TRBJ2-1; 7 nucleotides agree with TRBD2. The CDR3 is 16 amino acids. Germline V gene lookup returns CDR1 SGHTA and CDR2 FQGTGA. J lost 4 bases, V lost 5 bases, and 11 bases had no gene match. The CDR3 loop is CASSLGVGGRYNEQFF. The CDR3 DNA reads as TGTGCCAGCAGCCTCGGTGTGGGCGGGAGATACAATGAGCAGTTCTTC.

The rearrangement uses TRBV9 and TRBJ2-7; TRBD2 is a possible D gene (5 bases). V lost 0 bases and J lost 4, with 11 bases in between. The CDR3 loop spans 14 amino acids. Germline CDR1 reads SGDLS; CDR2 reads YYNGEE. The DNA of the CDR3 is TGTGCCAGCAGCGTAGCGGGGTTTGGGTACGAGCAGTACTTC. Its translation: CASSVAGFGYEQYF.

The genes are TRBV19 and TRBJ1-5; D is unclear. Per the germline V gene, CDR1 is LNHDA and CDR2 is SQIVND (reference sequence). V lost 4 bases to trimming and J lost 4 bases, with 8 bases between them. This CDR3 has 13 amino acids. The CDR3 here is CASSTNENQPQHF. Here the CDR3 DNA reads TGTGCCAGTAGTACCAACGAGAATCAGCCCCAGCATTTT.

In this sample, this clone turned up once. The rearrangement uses TRBV19 and TRBJ1-3, with D unresolved. The V gene's germline CDR1 is LNHDA and CDR2 SQIVND (reference sequence). The CDR3 length is 13 residues. The ends were cut back, 6 bases at V and 0 bases at J, with 6 bases in the middle. DNA of the CDR3: TGTGCCAGTAGGGTGAGCTCTGGAAACACCATATATTTT. Protein product: CASRVSSGNTIYF.

The chain combines TRBV2 with TRBJ2-3, with TRBD1 identical over 9 bases. Germline V gives CDR1 SNHLY, CDR2 FYNNEI. This CDR3 is 15 amino acids long. With 8 bases clipped from V and 4 bases from J, the junction kept 10 bases outside the gene matches. Written as DNA, the CDR3 is TGTGCCAGCGGGAGTGAGGACAGGGGATCAGATACGCAGTATTTT. This translates into CASGSEDRGSDTQYF.